A selection of T cell receptor beta chains follows, all from one sample in a study of T cell repertoires in aging, cancer and after chemotherapy. Using its own MiXCR run on the multiplex PCR reads, TCRdb lists one record per CDR3 protein. Among 10,000 to 15,000 distinct CDR3 sequences, about 29% were seen once, and the ten largest hold almost 9.5%. Sequencing was carried out using blood. These TCRs come from a human donor with a blood cancer. The CDR3 runs from the conserved cysteine through the conserved F or W. A D gene is named only where the DNA matches it firmly. The size entry is marked missing in some rows and otherwise reads once, few, many or a size class.

j_call	d_call	clone_size	v_call	cdr3_nt	cdr3_aa
TRBJ2-3	-	few	TRBV10-1	TGCGCCAGCAGTGAACTAGGAGATACGCAGTATTTT	CASSELGDTQYF
TRBJ2-5	TRBD2	once	TRBV11-1	TGTGCCAGCAGCCAAGCGTCTAGCGGGAGGGCCGCGGGGGAGACCCAGTACTTC	CASSQASSGRAAGETQYF
TRBJ2-7	-	-	TRBV5-1	TGCGCCAGCAGCTTGGACAGGGCCTCCTACGAGCAGTACTTC	CASSLDRASYEQYF
TRBJ1-5	-	-	TRBV12-3/TRBV12-4	TGTGCCAGCAGTTTAGTTAGGGGTAAGCCCCAGCATTTT	CASSLVRGKPQHF
TRBJ2-3	TRBD1	-	TRBV7-2	TGTGCCAGCAACCGAGCCCACAGGGGAAGGACAGATACGCAGTATTTT	CASNRAHRGRTDTQYF
TRBJ2-3	-	few	TRBV5-4	TGTGCCAGCAGCTTGGCCTTCGGCACAGATACGCAGTATTTT	CASSLAFGTDTQYF
TRBJ1-2	-	medium-sized	TRBV19	TGTGCCAGTAGTATAGATAGGTTCGGGGGTCTCAATCGTGGCTACACCTTC	CASSIDRFGGLNRGYTF
TRBJ2-2	TRBD2	-	TRBV4-2	TGTGCCAGCAGCCAAGATGCGGGCCTAGCGGGAGGGCACAAGGTCGGGGAGCTGTTTTTT	CASSQDAGLAGGHKVGELFF
TRBJ2-5	-	few	TRBV5-4	TGTGCCAGCAGCCGGGGGACTCAAGGTGGGGAGACCCAGTACTTC	CASSRGTQGGETQYF
TRBJ1-1	-	once	TRBV12-3/TRBV12-4	TGTGCCAGCAGTTTTCTTCCGACTGAAGCTTTCTTT	CASSFLPTEAFF
TRBJ2-7	-	medium-sized	TRBV5-6	TGTGCCAGCAGCCGACAGGACTACGAGCAGTACTTC	CASSRQDYEQYF
TRBJ1-2	TRBD1	few	TRBV20-1	TGCAGTGCTCCGACAGGGACGAATGGTGGCTACACCTTC	CSAPTGTNGGYTF
TRBJ2-7	-	-	TRBV11-1	TGTGCCAGCAGCTTAGTGCCCTACGAGCAGTACTTC	CASSLVPYEQYF
TRBJ1-4	TRBD1	few	TRBV20-1	TGCAGTGCGGCCGGGACAGGGGGTGAAAAACTGTTTTTT	CSAAGTGGEKLFF
TRBJ2-5	-	many	TRBV30	TGTGCCTGGAGTGTAATCCCTGGGATACAAGAGACCCAGTACTTC	CAWSVIPGIQETQYF
TRBJ2-3	-	few	TRBV6-2/TRBV6-3	TGTGCCAGCAGTAAATCGGAGGGGGCAGATACGCAGTATTTT	CASSKSEGADTQYF
TRBJ2-1	-	-	TRBV6-2/TRBV6-3	TGTGCCAGCAGTACCCCCTACAATGAGCAGTTCTTC	CASSTPYNEQFF
TRBJ2-1	TRBD2	few	TRBV6-2/TRBV6-3	TGTGCCAGCAGCCCTCCGACTAGCGGGGGGGCCGGTGAGCAGTTCTTC	CASSPPTSGGAGEQFF
TRBJ2-5	TRBD1	-	TRBV5-6	TGTGCCAGCAGCCCAGGGACAGGGGGAATGGGGGAGACCCAGTACTTC	CASSPGTGGMGETQYF
TRBJ2-7	-	medium-sized	TRBV27	TGTGCCACCAAAGGCTCTCTTACCTACGAGCAGTACTTC	CATKGSLTYEQYF
TRBJ1-5	TRBD1	few	TRBV10-2	TGCGCCACCAGCCCCGGGACAGATCAGCCCCAGCATTTT	CATSPGTDQPQHF
TRBJ1-1	-	many	TRBV30	TGTGCCGGAAAACGGGCGGCCACTGAAGCTTTCTTT	CAGKRAATEAFF
TRBJ1-4	TRBD1	-	TRBV27	TGTGCCAGCAGTTTTTGGGACAGGGGGAGAGGAAAACTGTTTTTT	CASSFWDRGRGKLFF
TRBJ1-6	TRBD1	-	TRBV28	TGTGCCAGCAGTTTAGGGGACAGGGGGCGAGGGTCACCCCTCCACTTT	CASSLGDRGRGSPLHF
TRBJ1-1	TRBD1	-	TRBV7-2	TGTGCCAGCAGCGGTAGACAGGGTGTGAACACTGAAGCTTTCTTT	CASSGRQGVNTEAFF
TRBJ2-6	TRBD1	-	TRBV5-1	TGCGCCAGCAGCGCCGACAGGGGGCCTTTCGGCGTCCTGACTTTC	CASSADRGPFGVLTF
TRBJ1-6	-	medium-sized	TRBV27	TGTGCCAGCAGTTTATCGGTCCCGATCGGGCCATATAATTCACCCCTCCACTTT	CASSLSVPIGPYNSPLHF
TRBJ2-1	-	medium-sized	TRBV6-4	TGTGCCAGCAGTGCCGGGACTGGCTCCTACAATGAGCAGTTCTTC	CASSAGTGSYNEQFF
TRBJ2-6	-	few	TRBV14	TGTGCCAGCAGCCAAGAATCGGGACATTCTTACTCTGGGGCCAACGTCCTGACTTTC	CASSQESGHSYSGANVLTF
TRBJ2-7	-	many	TRBV6-1	TGTGCCAGCAGTCCCTTGGAGGGGAGCTCCTACGAGCAGTACTTC	CASSPLEGSSYEQYF
TRBJ1-2	-	-	TRBV5-6	TGTGCCAGCAGCCTTCCGGGGGGCTCCTATGGCTACACCTTC	CASSLPGGSYGYTF
TRBJ2-7	TRBD1	-	TRBV14	TGTGCCAGCAACCAACGGACAGGGGGCCTCTACGAGCAGTACTTC	CASNQRTGGLYEQYF
TRBJ2-7	-	-	TRBV4-1	TGCGCCAGCAGCCAATTGACAGTCTCCGAGCAGTACTTC	CASSQLTVSEQYF
TRBJ2-1	-	-	TRBV28	TGTGCCAGCAGTTTATCCCCCTACAATGAGCAGTTCTTC	CASSLSPYNEQFF
TRBJ1-2	-	-	TRBV7-2	TGTGCCAGCAGCCCAGAGGGGACGACATGGATGGGCTACACCTTC	CASSPEGTTWMGYTF
TRBJ2-3	-	many	TRBV10-3	TGTGCCATCAGAACGGACATAGGCACAGATACGCAGTATTTT	CAIRTDIGTDTQYF
TRBJ2-1	TRBD2	-	TRBV11-1	TGTGCCAGCACGCATCGGCGGGGGGCCTACAATGAGCAGTTCTTC	CASTHRRGAYNEQFF
TRBJ2-7	-	medium-sized	TRBV19	TGTGCCAGTAGTATAGACATGGAGCATTACGAGCAGTACTTC	CASSIDMEHYEQYF
TRBJ1-1	-	-	TRBV12-3/TRBV12-4	TGTGCCAGCAGTTTCGATGACAGGAACACTGAAGCTTTCTTT	CASSFDDRNTEAFF
TRBJ2-5	TRBD2	-	TRBV10-3	TGTGCCATCACGGCGGGGGAGCAAGAGACCCAGTACTTC	CAITAGEQETQYF
TRBJ2-3	TRBD2	-	TRBV20-1	TGCAGTGCTCGGCAACTAGCGGGAGTGGCAGATACGCAGTATTTT	CSARQLAGVADTQYF
TRBJ2-7	-	medium-sized	TRBV19	TGTGCCAGTAGGGGCAGGGGGGAGATCTACGAGCAGTACTTC	CASRGRGEIYEQYF
TRBJ2-1	TRBD1	few	TRBV10-3	TGTGCCATCAGTACAGGGGATTACTACAATGAGCAGTTCTTC	CAISTGDYYNEQFF
TRBJ2-1	TRBD2	-	TRBV4-3	TGCGCCAGCAGCCAACCCTTAGCGGGGCGGCAGTTCTTC	CASSQPLAGRQFF
TRBJ2-7	-	-	TRBV30	TGTGCCTGGAAAGTTGGGTACGAGCAGTACTTC	CAWKVGYEQYF
TRBJ2-4	-	few	TRBV18	TGTGCCAGCTCACCACCCGGCGGCTACATTCAGTACTTC	CASSPPGGYIQYF
TRBJ2-2	-	medium-sized	TRBV27	TGTGCCAGCAGTTTAGTCAGGACGAGAGCCACCGGGGAGCTGTTTTTT	CASSLVRTRATGELFF
TRBJ2-5	TRBD2	few	TRBV10-3	TGTGCCATCAGTGAGAGACTAGCCATCGAGACCCAGTACTTC	CAISERLAIETQYF
TRBJ1-4	TRBD1	-	TRBV4-1	TGCGCCAGCAGCCAAGGAGCTATAAGGGGGCTGGGAGAAAAACTGTTTTTT	CASSQGAIRGLGEKLFF
TRBJ2-2	-	few	TRBV7-9	TGTGCCAGCAGCTTAGGCTACACCGGGGAGCTGTTTTTT	CASSLGYTGELFF
TRBJ2-2	-	medium-sized	TRBV18	TGTGCCAGCTCACCACCCGGTCGGACGGCCGGGGAGCTGTTTTTT	CASSPPGRTAGELFF